This T cell receptor beta chain derives from a study of CD8 T cells in Susac syndrome. The V gene's germline CDR1 is LNHNV and CDR2 YYDKDF (reference sequence). The CDR3 spans 15 residues. The V end was cut by 5 bases, the J end by 2 bases, with 15 bases between. Roughly 0.45 to 1 ug RNA was reverse transcribed with random hexamers. Each CDR3 protein gets one entry after TCRdb re-called the immunoSEQ multiplex PCR reads with MiXCR. This table holds just over 150,000 distinct CDR3 sequences, roughly 95% found once. The receptor was isolated from a human donor with multiple sclerosis. Sequenced input: CD8+ T cells from PBMCs. The chain is built from TRBV15 and TRBJ1-1, with a weak D call TRBD1 (6 bases). The CDR3 DNA follows: TGTGCCACCAGCGTAACTTGGACAGCAAACACTGAAGCTTTCTTT. This encodes CATSVTWTANTEAFF.